This T cell receptor (beta chain) is drawn from a study of CD8 T cells in ankylosing spondylitis. Study outcomes and limitations: According to the report, clones linked to the disease were significantly enriched in matched synovial fluid samples taken from ankylosing spondylitis patients. CD8+ cells made up the disease-linked clones, which were relatively rare in peripheral blood. Blood from ankylosing spondylitis patients appeared to carry a characteristic roughly 8-variant TCR beta motif.

This clonotype occurred a few times. Antigen specificity is unknown. This CDR3 spans 14 amino acids. Trimming took off 8 bases at V and 0 bases at J, with 11 bases between the two ends. The germline V gene encodes CDR1 SEHNR and CDR2 FQNEAQ (reference sequence). MiXCR was run by TCRdb on the 5' RACE reads, yielding one entry per CDR3 protein. Among around 540,000 distinct CDR3 sequences listed, approximately 11% were seen once. The sequencing input was blood, either unsorted or a sorted T cell fraction (not recorded which). This sequence originates from a male donor with ankylosing spondylitis. The chain recombines TRBV7-9 with TRBJ2-1, with no clear D. The CDR3: CASGLRSSYNEQFF. The CDR3 DNA reads as TGTGCCAGCGGGCTAAGGAGCTCCTACAATGAGCAGTTCTTC. Drawing the rest from reference TRBV7-9 and TRBJ2-1, the complete variable domain is DTGVSQNPRHKITKRGQNVTFRCDPISEHNRLYWYRQTLGQGPEFLTYFQNEAQLEKSRLLSDRFSAERPKGSFSTLEIQRTEQGDSAMYLCASGLRSSYNEQFFGPGTRLTVL.